The clone carrying this T cell receptor (beta chain) was recorded a few times. This sample is drawn from a study of T cell repertoires in ileal Crohn's disease. Background on the study: The M6 sample came from neoterminal ileum during colonoscopy after surgery.

Time point denoted: neoterminal ileum biopsy at postoperative endoscopy, about 6 months after surgery. This CDR3 has 17 residues. Germline values: CDR1 SEHNR, CDR2 FQNEAQ (reference sequence). With V trimmed by 1 base and J by 3 bases, 11 bases remained unmatched. Clones were sequenced by immunoSEQ multiplex PCR, and TCRdb holds only the in-frame ones, with some missing. This sample has roughly 3,600 clones, with just over 70% found just once. The sequence came from an adult with Crohn's disease. The specimen was ileal tissue. The chain has TRBV7-9 and TRBJ2-7, with 8 bases identical to TRBD1. CDR3 nucleotide sequence: TGTGCCAGCAGCTTAGATCGACAGGGGTATAGTGGCTACGAGCAGTACGTC. This gives the protein CASSLDRQGYSGYEQYV.